One sample yielded the 27 T cell receptor beta chains listed below, sequenced in a study of shared clonotypes between healthy human individuals. Clones were read by immunoSEQ multiplex PCR, and TCRdb kept only the in-frame ones, dropping some. The table lists over 400,000 clones, roughly 80% of them singletons. Sequenced input: PBMCs. The receptors derive from a woman between 40 and 50 years old in good health. Some clones in this sample may be carry-over from other donors' samples.

The chain employs TRBV28 and TRBJ2-1; 9 bases line up with TRBD1. V gave up 6 bases and J gave up 6 bases; unmatched junction bases: 6. The CDR3 is 14 amino acids. CDR1 is MDHEN and CDR2 is SYDVKM in the germline V gene. DNA of the CDR3: TGTGCCAGCAGAGGGACAGGGCCTCTCAATGAGCAGTTCTTC. Translated: CASRGTGPLNEQFF.

With respect to this clone: A far larger clone lies a single base away; this is likely a read error. The rearrangement joins TRBV2 to TRBJ1-2, with D unresolved. Germline V gene sequence: CDR1 SNHLY, CDR2 FYNNEI. V dropped 5 bases and J dropped 5 bases, with 9 bases sitting between them. CDR3 length: 12 residues. Written as DNA, the CDR3 is TGTGCCAGCAGTTGGTCCTTGTATGGCTACACCTTC. Residues: CASSWSLYGYTF.

Concerning this clone itself: This clone may be a read error of a much larger clone one base away. The rearrangement joins TRBV30 to TRBJ2-2; no clear D gene. The V end lost 6 bases, the J end lost 4 bases, and 18 bases lay between the germline ends. The CDR3 contains 15 residues. Germline values: CDR1 GTSNPN, CDR2 SVGIG (reference sequence). CDR3 nucleotide sequence: TGTGCCTGTAGTCGAGGAAGCAAGAGCACCGGGGAGCTGTTTTTT. Encoded protein: CACSRGSKSTGELFF. The full variable domain, rest sourced from reference TRBV30 and TRBJ2-2, is SQTIHQWPATLVQPVGSPLSLECTVEGTSNPNLYWYRQAAGRGLQLLFYSVGIGQISSEVPQNLSASRPQDRQFILSSKKLLLSDSGFYLCACSRGSKSTGELFFGEGSRLTVL.

The CDR3 here is CASSPRAEVTDTQYF. CDR3 in DNA: TGTGCCAGCTCACCTCGGGCCGAAGTCACAGATACGCAGTATTTT. The rearrangement joins TRBV18 to TRBJ2-3, with D unresolved. Trimming cost V 3 bases and J 2 bases, with 12 bases left between them. In germline, CDR1 is KGHSH, CDR2 LQKENI. The CDR3 sequence is 15 residues long.

This clone showed up just a few times. V gene TRBV7-8 combines with J gene TRBJ2-5, with 8 bases matching TRBD1. V trimming: 0 bases; J trimming: 2 bases; junction bases outside the gene matches: 8. In germline, CDR1 is SGHVS, CDR2 FQNEAQ. The CDR3 extends over 17 amino acids. CDR3 DNA sequence: TGTGCCAGCAGCTTAGCGAGGACAGGGCTTCAACAAGAGACCCAGTACTTC. Protein: CASSLARTGLQQETQYF.

Points on this clone: Other DNA sequences in this sample translate to the same CDR3. CDR3: CAWSVGDTQYF. In nucleotides, the CDR3 is TGTGCCTGGAGTGTAGGTGATACGCAGTATTTT. The V call is TRBV30, the J call TRBJ2-3; D call uncertain. Trimming cost V 0 bases and J 6 bases, with 4 bases left between them. The CDR3 length is 11 residues. The V gene's germline CDR1 is GTSNPN and CDR2 SVGIG (reference sequence).

As concerns this clone: Since a far larger clone is one base different, this is likely a read error. The sample contains more than one DNA sequence encoding this CDR3. The genes are TRBV29-1 and TRBJ1-1, with D unclear. The V gene's germline CDR1 is SQVTM and CDR2 ANQGSEA. This CDR3 has 13 residues. With 6 bases removed from V and 3 bases from J, the gap between germline ends came to 14 bases. CDR3: CSVTVGLDTEAFF. CDR3 in DNA: TGCAGCGTCACGGTAGGGTTAGACACTGAAGCTTTCTTT.

On this clone itself: This likely reflects a read error, since a far larger clone is one base away. The chain employs TRBV27 and TRBJ2-3; D is possibly TRBD2 (6 bases). The CDR3 runs to 13 residues. From germline, CDR1 is MNHEY and CDR2 SMNVEV (reference sequence). The CDR3, as DNA: TGTGTCAGTAGCGGTCTGGTGGCGGATACGCAGTATTTT. This codes for CVSSGLVADTQYF.

Of note for this clone: One base separates it from a far larger clone, so it is likely a read error. Other nucleotide sequences from this sample produce the same CDR3. The chain links TRBV29-1 to TRBJ2-2, with 8 bases lining up with TRBD2. The CDR3 spans 14 residues. V lost 6 bases to trimming and J lost 1 base; unmatched junction nucleotides: 4. Germline V lookup: CDR1 SQVTM, CDR2 ANQGSEA. The CDR3 protein is CSVKRELNTGELFF. In nucleotides, the CDR3 is TGCAGCGTAAAGCGGGAGCTGAACACCGGGGAGCTGTTTTTT.

The chain combines TRBV5-1 with TRBJ2-2, with D possibly TRBD1 on 6 matching bases. With 2 bases removed from V and 2 bases from J, the gap between germline ends came to 13 bases. Per the germline V gene, CDR1 is SGHRS and CDR2 is YFSETQ. This CDR3 is built from 16 residues. CDR3 nucleotide sequence: TGCGCCAGCAGCTTATTGGCAGGGACAAACACCGGGGAGCTGTTTTTT. Its translation: CASSLLAGTNTGELFF.

The rearrangement joins TRBV2 to TRBJ2-7; maybe TRBD2 (5 bases). The CDR3 is 16 amino acids. V was trimmed by 3 bases and J by 7 bases, leaving 22 bases between them. From germline, CDR1 is SNHLY and CDR2 FYNNEI. The CDR3 DNA reads as TGTGCCAGCAGTGATCCTTCTTCTGGTCTAGCTGGTGAGCAGTACTTC. Amino acid sequence: CASSDPSSGLAGEQYF.

CDR3 sequence reads: CASSYGGDGQPQHF. CDR3 DNA: TGTGCCAGCAGTTATGGTGGGGACGGTCAGCCCCAGCATTTT. This rearrangement joins TRBV2 to TRBJ1-5, with a possible D match to TRBD1 (5 bases). The V and J ends lost 5 bases and 6 bases respectively, with 14 bases between them. Germline V gene sequence: CDR1 SNHLY, CDR2 FYNNEI. The CDR3 is 14 residues long.

With regard to this clone: This likely traces to a read error, being one base from a far larger clone. Additional DNA sequences in this sample encode the identical CDR3. The CDR3 here is CASSANRNPTRAYEQYF. CDR3 nucleotide sequence: TGTGCCAGCAGCGCTAACAGAAACCCCACTCGGGCCTACGAGCAGTACTTC. V is TRBV7-9 and J is TRBJ2-7; D remains unclear. This CDR3 comprises 17 residues. Trimming removed 5 bases at V and 2 bases at J, with 22 bases between. Germline CDR1 and CDR2: SEHNR and FQNEAQ (reference sequence).

Turning to this clone: This is likely an artifact of a read error, given a far larger clone one base away. In DNA, the CDR3 is TGTGCCAGCAGCCCGGGACAGGAGGCTGGAGCTTTCTTT. It is translated as CASSPGQEAGAFF. V is TRBV11-2 and J is TRBJ1-1, with 8 nucleotides matching TRBD1. The CDR3 has 13 amino acids. Germline V gives CDR1 SGHAT, CDR2 FQNNGV. V lost 5 bases to trimming and J lost 10 bases; unmatched junction nucleotides: 9. Together with reference TRBV11-2 and TRBJ1-1, the CDR3 gives the full variable domain: EAGVAQSPRYKIIEKRQSVAFWCNPISGHATLYWYQQILGQGPKLLIQFQNNGVVDDSQLPKDRFSAERLKGVDSTLKIQPAKLEDSAVYLCASSPGQEAGAFFGQGTRLTVV.

V usage is TRBV4-3 and J usage is TRBJ2-5; TRBD2 matches 9 bases. The length of the CDR3 is 16 residues. V lost 2 bases and J lost 2; bases outside the gene matches: 6. Germline V CDR1 and CDR2: LGHNA, YSLEER. CDR3 loop: CASSQLAGGLQETQYF. The DNA for the CDR3 is TGCGCCAGCAGCCAACTGGCGGGAGGGCTGCAAGAGACCCAGTACTTC.

A remark on this clone: This likely came from a read error, as a far larger clone is one base away. The sample carries other DNA sequences with the same CDR3. The V call is TRBV4-1, the J call TRBJ1-1, with D possibly matching TRBD1 (5 bases). The CDR3 extends over 15 amino acids. With 4 bases removed from V and 4 bases from J, the gap between germline ends came to 16 bases. Germline CDR1 and CDR2: MGHRA and YSYEKL. CDR3 in amino acids: CASSPFSGDGTEAFF. The CDR3 bases are TGCGCCAGCAGCCCATTCAGCGGGGACGGCACTGAAGCTTTCTTT.

A word on this clone: A far larger clone is only one base removed, so a read error is likely. V and J are TRBV6-5 and TRBJ2-3, with unresolved D. The germline V gene encodes CDR1 MNHEY and CDR2 SVGAGI. Trimming left V 2 bases short and J 2 bases short, with 8 bases between. The CDR3 consists of 14 residues. CDR3 DNA sequence: TGTGCCAGCAGTTACACGCTGGACACAGATACGCAGTATTTT. Translation gives CASSYTLDTDTQYF.

This chain links TRBV28 with TRBJ2-1; D is ambiguous. Germline CDR1 and CDR2: MDHEN and SYDVKM. There are 17 residues in the CDR3. V was cut by 5 bases and J by 7 bases, with 24 bases left in between. CDR3 amino acids: CASSHKWLGVQTNEQFF. The DNA for the CDR3 is TGTGCCAGCAGTCATAAGTGGTTAGGAGTACAAACGAATGAGCAGTTCTTC.

The CDR3 sequence: CAVLPGSLFRANQPQHF. CDR3 DNA: TGTGCCGTCCTTCCCGGGAGTTTGTTTCGGGCCAATCAGCCCCAGCATTTT. The chain combines TRBV28 with TRBJ1-5; D unresolved. CDR3 length: 17 amino acids. CDR1 and CDR2 from the germline V gene are MDHEN and SYDVKM. Trimming cost V 11 bases and J 3 bases, with 26 bases left between them.

V is TRBV19 and J is TRBJ1-3; D unclear. V dropped 3 bases and J dropped 0 bases, with 6 bases sitting between them. CDR3 length: 14 residues. Per germline, CDR1 LNHDA and CDR2 SQIVND (reference sequence). The CDR3 DNA reads as TGTGCCAGTAGTATGGTCGGCTCTGGAAACACCATATATTTT. It specifies CASSMVGSGNTIYF.

In the case of this clone: With only one base between it and a far larger clone, this is likely a read error. This specimen includes other DNA sequences encoding the same CDR3. This chain uses TRBV7-9 with TRBJ1-5, with unresolved D. The CDR3 has 14 amino acids. Germline V lookup: CDR1 SEHNR, CDR2 FQNEAQ (reference sequence). The CDR3 sequence: CASSLEYSNQPQHF. The CDR3 DNA sequence: TGTGCCAGCAGCTTAGAATATAGCAATCAGCCCCAACATTTT.

The chain uses TRBV28 and TRBJ1-1; 7 nucleotides match TRBD1. CDR3 size: 14 residues. Germline values: CDR1 MDHEN, CDR2 SYDVKM. V shed 6 bases and J 4 bases; nucleotides not matched to a gene: 8. The CDR3 sequence: CASRLQGLSTEAFF. The CDR3 coding sequence is TGTGCCAGCAGACTACAGGGGCTGAGCACTGAAGCTTTCTTT.

On this clone itself: With only one base between it and a far larger clone, this is likely a read error. Other nucleotide sequences in the sample specify the same CDR3. In nucleotides, the CDR3 is TGTGCCAGCAGCCCGCGACTAGCTGGAGGGATGGAAGAGACCCAGTACTTC. Translating gives CASSPRLAGGMEETQYF. This rearrangement joins TRBV4-2 to TRBJ2-5, with TRBD2 matching 7 bases. The CDR3 sequence is 17 residues long. CDR1 LGHNA and CDR2 YNFKEQ come from the germline V gene. The trim removed 4 bases at V and 3 bases at J, leaving 14 bases unmatched.

This clone was observed a single time. The gene calls are TRBV29-1 and TRBJ2-1; D unclear. Germline values: CDR1 SQVTM, CDR2 ANQGSEA. The V and J ends lost 2 bases and 3 bases respectively, with 11 bases between them. The CDR3 consists of 14 residues. The CDR3 region is CSVELFSGYNEQFF. In DNA, the CDR3 is TGCAGCGTTGAACTGTTTTCAGGCTACAATGAGCAGTTCTTC.

This clone was detected only once. The V and J genes are TRBV6-5 and TRBJ2-1; D is possibly TRBD2 (5 bases). CDR3 length: 15 amino acids. Germline loops: CDR1 MNHEY, CDR2 SVGAGI. The V gene lost 4 bases and the J gene lost 0 bases, with 10 bases spanning the gap. In DNA, the CDR3 is TGTGCCAGCAGTTTAAGCGGAACCTCCTACAATGAGCAGTTCTTC. This encodes CASSLSGTSYNEQFF.

The rearrangement joins TRBV18 to TRBJ2-1; D ambiguous. This CDR3 spans 17 amino acids. Germline V gene data show CDR1 as KGHSH and CDR2 as LQKENI. Trimming removed 1 base at V and 1 base at J, with 14 bases between. The CDR3 DNA reads as TGTGCCAGCTCACCACGGAGTGATCGAAGTTCCTACAATGAGCAGTTCTTC. Amino acid sequence: CASSPRSDRSSYNEQFF.

V is TRBV4-2 and J is TRBJ1-5; D call uncertain. V lost 4 bases, J lost 0 bases, and 10 bases lay in between. Germline V gene lookup returns CDR1 LGHNA and CDR2 YNFKEQ. This CDR3 has 15 amino acids. CDR3 region: CASSPSRISNQPQHF. The CDR3 DNA reads as TGTGCCAGCAGCCCAAGTAGGATTAGCAATCAGCCCCAGCATTTT.